This TCR beta chain is from a study of T cells in tuberculosis. Study as a whole: T cells were selected with CD1B tetramers loaded with glucose monomycolate. This South African cohort compared adolescents with or without latent tuberculosis against adults with active tuberculosis.

Study-wide findings and caveats: Smaller alpha distances in active tuberculosis partly reflected shorter CDR3-alpha lengths. Samples were chosen by availability of cryopreserved specimens.

The germline V gene encodes CDR1 SGHRS and CDR2 YFSETQ. CDR3 length: 13 residues. The V and J ends lost 5 bases and 2 bases respectively, with 9 bases between them. As concerns this clone: The target antigen is unknown.

Only in-frame clones appear in the TCRdb table, and some are missing; sequencing was by immunoSEQ multiplex PCR. The table records about 25,000 clones, roughly 92% of them present only once. The chain couples TRBV5-1 to TRBJ2-3, with a possible D match to TRBD2 (6 bases). This clonotype originated in a donor between 5 and 29 years old with latent tuberculosis or without tuberculosis infection. Some clones in this sample may be carry-over from other donors' samples. The sequenced sample consisted of PBMCs. CDR3 protein: CASRPSATDTQYF. In DNA, the CDR3 is TGCGCCAGCAGGCCTAGCGCCACAGATACGCAGTATTTT.